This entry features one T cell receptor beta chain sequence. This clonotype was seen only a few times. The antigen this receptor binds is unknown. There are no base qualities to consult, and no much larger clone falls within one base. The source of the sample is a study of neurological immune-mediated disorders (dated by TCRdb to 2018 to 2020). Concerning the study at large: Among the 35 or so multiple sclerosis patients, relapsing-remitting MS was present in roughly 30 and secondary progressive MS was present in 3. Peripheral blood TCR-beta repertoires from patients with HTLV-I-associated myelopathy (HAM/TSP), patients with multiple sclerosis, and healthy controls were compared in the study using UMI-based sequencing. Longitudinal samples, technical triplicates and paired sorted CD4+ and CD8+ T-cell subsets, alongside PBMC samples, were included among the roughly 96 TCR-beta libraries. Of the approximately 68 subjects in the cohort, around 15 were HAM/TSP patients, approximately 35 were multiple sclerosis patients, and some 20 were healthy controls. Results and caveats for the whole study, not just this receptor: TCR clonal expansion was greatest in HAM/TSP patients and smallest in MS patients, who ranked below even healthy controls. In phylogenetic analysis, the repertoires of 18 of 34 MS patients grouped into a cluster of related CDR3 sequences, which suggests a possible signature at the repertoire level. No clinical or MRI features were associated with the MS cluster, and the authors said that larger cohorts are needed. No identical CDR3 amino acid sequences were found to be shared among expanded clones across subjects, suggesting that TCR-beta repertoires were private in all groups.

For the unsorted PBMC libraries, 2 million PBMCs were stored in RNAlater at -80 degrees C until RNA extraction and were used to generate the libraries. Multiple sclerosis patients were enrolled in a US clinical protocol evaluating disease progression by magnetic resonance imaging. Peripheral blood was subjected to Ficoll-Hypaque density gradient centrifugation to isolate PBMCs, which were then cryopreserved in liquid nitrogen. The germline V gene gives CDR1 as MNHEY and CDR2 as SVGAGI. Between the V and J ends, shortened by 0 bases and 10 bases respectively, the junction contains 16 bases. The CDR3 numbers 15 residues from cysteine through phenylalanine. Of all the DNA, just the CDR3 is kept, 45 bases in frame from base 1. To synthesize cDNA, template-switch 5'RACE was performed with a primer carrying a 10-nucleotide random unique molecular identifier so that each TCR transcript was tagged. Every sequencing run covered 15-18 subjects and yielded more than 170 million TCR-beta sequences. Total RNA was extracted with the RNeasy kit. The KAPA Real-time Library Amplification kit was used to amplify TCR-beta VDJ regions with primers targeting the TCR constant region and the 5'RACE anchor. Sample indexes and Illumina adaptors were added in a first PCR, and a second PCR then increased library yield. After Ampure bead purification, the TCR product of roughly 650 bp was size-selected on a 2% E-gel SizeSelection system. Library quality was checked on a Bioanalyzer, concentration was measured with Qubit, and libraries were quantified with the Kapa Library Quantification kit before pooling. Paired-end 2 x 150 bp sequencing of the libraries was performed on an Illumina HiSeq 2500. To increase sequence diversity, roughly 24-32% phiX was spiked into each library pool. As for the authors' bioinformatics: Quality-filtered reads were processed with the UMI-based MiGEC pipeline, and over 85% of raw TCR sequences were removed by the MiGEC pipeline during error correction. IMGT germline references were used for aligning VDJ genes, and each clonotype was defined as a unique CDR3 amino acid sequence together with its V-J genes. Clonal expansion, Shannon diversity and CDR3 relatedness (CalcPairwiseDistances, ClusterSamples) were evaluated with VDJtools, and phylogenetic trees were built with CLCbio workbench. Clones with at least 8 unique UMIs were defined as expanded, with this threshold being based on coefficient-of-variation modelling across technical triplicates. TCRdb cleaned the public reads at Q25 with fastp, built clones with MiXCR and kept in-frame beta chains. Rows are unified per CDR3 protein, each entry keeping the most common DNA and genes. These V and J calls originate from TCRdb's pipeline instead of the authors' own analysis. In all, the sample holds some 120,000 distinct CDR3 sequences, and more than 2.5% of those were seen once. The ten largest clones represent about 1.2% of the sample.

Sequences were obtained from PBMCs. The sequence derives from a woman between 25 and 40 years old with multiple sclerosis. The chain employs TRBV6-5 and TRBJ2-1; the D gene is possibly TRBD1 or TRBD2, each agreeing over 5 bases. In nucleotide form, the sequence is TGTGCCAGCAGTTACTCGAGGGCAGGGCCAGGGGAGCAGTTCTTC. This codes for CASSYSRAGPGEQFF.